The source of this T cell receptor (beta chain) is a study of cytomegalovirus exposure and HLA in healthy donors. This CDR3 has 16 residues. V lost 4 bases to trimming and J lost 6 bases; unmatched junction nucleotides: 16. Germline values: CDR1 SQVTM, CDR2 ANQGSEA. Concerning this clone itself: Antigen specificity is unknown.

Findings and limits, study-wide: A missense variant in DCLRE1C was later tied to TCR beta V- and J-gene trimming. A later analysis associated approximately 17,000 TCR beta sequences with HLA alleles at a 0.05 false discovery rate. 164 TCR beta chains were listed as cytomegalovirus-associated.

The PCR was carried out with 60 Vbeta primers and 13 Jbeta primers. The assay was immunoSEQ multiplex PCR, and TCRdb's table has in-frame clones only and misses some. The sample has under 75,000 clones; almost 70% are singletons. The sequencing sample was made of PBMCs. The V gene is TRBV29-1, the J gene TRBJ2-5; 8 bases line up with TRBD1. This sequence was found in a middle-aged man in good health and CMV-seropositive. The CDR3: CSVVLVQGGLGKTQYF. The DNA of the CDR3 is TGCAGCGTTGTTCTGGTACAGGGGGGATTGGGTAAGACCCAGTACTTC.